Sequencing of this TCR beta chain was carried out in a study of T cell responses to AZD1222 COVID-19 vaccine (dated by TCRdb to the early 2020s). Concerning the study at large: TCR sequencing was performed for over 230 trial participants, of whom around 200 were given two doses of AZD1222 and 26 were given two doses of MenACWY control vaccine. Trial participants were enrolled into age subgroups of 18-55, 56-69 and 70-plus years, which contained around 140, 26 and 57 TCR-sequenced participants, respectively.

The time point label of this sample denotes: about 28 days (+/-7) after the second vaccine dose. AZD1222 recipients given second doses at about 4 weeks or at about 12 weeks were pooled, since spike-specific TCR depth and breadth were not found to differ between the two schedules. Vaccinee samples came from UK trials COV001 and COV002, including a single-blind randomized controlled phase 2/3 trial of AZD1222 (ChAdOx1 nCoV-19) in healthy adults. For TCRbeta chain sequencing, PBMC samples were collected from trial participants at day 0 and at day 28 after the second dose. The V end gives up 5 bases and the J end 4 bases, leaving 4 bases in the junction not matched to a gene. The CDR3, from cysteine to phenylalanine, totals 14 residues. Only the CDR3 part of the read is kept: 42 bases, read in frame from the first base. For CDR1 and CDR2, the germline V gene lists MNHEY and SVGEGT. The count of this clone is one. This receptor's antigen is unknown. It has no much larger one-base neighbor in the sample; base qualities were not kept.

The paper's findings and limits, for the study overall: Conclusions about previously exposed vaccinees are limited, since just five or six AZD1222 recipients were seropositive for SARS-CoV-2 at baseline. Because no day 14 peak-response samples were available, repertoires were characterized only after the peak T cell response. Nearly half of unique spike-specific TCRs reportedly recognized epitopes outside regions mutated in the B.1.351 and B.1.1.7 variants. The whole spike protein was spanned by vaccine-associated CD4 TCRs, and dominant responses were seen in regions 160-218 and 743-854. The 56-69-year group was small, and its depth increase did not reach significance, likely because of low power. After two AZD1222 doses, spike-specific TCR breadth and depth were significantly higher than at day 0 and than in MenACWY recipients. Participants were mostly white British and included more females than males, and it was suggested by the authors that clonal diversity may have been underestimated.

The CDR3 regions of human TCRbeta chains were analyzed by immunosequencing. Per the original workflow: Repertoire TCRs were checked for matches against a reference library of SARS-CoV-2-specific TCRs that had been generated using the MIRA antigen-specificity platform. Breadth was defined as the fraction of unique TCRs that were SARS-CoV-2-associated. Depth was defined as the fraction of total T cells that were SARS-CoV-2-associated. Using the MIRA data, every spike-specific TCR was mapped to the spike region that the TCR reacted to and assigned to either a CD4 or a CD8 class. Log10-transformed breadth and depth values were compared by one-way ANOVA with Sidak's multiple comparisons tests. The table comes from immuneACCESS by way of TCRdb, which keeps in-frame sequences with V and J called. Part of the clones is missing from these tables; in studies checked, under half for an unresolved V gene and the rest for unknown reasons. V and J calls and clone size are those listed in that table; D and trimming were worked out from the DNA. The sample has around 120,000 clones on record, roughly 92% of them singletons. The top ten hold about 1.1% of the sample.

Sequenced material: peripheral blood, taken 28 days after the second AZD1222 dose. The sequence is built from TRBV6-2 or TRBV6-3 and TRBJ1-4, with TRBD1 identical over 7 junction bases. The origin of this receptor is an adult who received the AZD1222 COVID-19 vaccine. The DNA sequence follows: TGTGCCAGCAGTCGGGACAGACTTAATGAAAAACTGTTTTTT. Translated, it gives CASSRDRLNEKLFF.